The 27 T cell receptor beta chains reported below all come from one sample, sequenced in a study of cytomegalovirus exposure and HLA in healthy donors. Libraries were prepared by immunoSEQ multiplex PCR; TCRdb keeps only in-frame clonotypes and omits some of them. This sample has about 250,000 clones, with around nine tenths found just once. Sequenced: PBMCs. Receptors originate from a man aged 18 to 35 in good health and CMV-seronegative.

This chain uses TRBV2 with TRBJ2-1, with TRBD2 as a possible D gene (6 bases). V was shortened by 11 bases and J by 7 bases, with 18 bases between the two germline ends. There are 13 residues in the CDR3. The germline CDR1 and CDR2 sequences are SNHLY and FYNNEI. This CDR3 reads CASPSVSGNEQFF. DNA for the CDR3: TGTGCCTCGCCCTCAGTGAGCGGGAATGAGCAGTTCTTC. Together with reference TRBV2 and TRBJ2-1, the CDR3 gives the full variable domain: EPEVTQTPSHQVTQMGQEVILRCVPISNHLYFYWYRQILGQKVEFLVSFYNNEISEKSEIFDDQFSVERPDGSNFTLKIRSTKLEDSAMYFCASPSVSGNEQFFGPGTRLTVL.

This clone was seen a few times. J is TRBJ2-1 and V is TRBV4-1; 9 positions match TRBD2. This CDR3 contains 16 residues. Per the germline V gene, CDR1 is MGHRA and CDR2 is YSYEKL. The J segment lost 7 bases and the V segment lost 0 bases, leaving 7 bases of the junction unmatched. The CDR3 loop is CASSQEGSGGPNEQFF. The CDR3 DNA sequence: TGCGCCAGCAGCCAAGAAGGTAGCGGGGGCCCTAATGAGCAGTTCTTC.

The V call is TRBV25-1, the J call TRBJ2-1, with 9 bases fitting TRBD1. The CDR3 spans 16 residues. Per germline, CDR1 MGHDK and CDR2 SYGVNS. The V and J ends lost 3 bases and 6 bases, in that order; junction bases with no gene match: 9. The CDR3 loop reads CASSEPPGQGTNEQFF. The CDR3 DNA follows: TGTGCCAGCAGTGAGCCCCCGGGACAGGGAACCAATGAGCAGTTCTTC.

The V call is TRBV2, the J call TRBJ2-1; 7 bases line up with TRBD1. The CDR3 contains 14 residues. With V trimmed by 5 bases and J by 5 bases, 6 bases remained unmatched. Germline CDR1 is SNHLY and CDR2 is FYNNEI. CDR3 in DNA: TGTGCCAGCAGTCCATGGACAGGTAACAATGAGCAGTTCTTC. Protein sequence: CASSPWTGNNEQFF.

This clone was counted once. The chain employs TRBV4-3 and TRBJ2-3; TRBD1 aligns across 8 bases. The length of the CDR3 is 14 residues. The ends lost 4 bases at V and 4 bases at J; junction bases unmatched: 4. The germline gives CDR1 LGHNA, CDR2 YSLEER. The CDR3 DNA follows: TGCGCCAGCAGCCGGACAGGGCAGGCAGATACGCAGTATTTT. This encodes CASSRTGQADTQYF.

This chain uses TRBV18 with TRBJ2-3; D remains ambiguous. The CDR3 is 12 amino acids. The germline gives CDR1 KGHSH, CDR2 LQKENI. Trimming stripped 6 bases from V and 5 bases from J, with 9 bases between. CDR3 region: CASSQLGDTQYF. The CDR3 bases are TGTGCCAGCTCCCAACTTGGAGATACGCAGTATTTT.

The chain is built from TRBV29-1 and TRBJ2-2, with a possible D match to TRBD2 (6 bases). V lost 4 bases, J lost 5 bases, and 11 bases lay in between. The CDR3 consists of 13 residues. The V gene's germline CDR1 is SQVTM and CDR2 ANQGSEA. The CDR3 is CSVVPRGTGELFF. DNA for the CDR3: TGCAGCGTTGTACCCCGGGGGACCGGGGAGCTGTTTTTT.

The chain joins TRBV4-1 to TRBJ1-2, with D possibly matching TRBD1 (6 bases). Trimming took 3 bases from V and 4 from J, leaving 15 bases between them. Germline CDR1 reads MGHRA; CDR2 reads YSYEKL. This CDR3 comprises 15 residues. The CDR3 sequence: CASSHPDRTLYGYTF. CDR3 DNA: TGCGCCAGCAGCCACCCGGACAGAACCCTCTATGGCTACACCTTC.

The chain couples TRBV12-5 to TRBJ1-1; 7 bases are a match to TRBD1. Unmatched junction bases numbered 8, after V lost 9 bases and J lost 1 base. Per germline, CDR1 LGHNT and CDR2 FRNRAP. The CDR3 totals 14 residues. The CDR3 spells CASANSGGNTEAFF. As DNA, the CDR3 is TGTGCTAGCGCCAACTCAGGGGGGAACACTGAAGCTTTCTTT.

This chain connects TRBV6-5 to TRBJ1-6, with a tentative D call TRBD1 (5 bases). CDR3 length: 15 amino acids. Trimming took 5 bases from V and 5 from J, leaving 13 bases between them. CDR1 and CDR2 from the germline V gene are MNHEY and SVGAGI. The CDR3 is CASSTPVGDNSPLHF. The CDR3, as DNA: TGTGCCAGCAGTACCCCAGTAGGGGATAATTCACCCCTCCACTTT.

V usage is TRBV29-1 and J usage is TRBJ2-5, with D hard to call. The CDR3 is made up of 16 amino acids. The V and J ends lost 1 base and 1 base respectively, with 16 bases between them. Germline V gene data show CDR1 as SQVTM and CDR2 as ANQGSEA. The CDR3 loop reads CSVEAPSPRGQETQYF. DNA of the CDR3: TGCAGCGTTGAAGCGCCCTCCCCGCGCGGCCAAGAGACCCAGTACTTC.

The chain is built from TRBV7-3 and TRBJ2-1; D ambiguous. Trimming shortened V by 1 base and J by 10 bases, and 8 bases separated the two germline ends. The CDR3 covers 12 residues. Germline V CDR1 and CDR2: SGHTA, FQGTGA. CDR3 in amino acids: CASSLNLREQFF. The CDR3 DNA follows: TGTGCCAGCAGCTTAAATCTACGAGAGCAGTTCTTC.

The CDR3 is CASSSSLGPETQYF. The CDR3 nucleotides are TGTGCCAGTAGTTCCTCTTTGGGGCCAGAGACCCAGTACTTC. The V gene is TRBV19, the J gene TRBJ2-5, with D perhaps TRBD1 (5 bases). In germline, CDR1 is LNHDA, CDR2 SQIVND (reference sequence). The V end was cut by 5 bases, the J end by 4 bases, with 14 bases between. The CDR3 runs to 14 residues.

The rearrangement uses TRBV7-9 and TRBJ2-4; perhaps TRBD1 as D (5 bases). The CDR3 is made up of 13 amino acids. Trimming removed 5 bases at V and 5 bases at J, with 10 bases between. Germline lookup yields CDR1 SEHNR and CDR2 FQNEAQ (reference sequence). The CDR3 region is CASSQGSQNIQYF. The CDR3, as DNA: TGTGCCAGCAGCCAGGGATCCCAAAACATTCAGTACTTC.

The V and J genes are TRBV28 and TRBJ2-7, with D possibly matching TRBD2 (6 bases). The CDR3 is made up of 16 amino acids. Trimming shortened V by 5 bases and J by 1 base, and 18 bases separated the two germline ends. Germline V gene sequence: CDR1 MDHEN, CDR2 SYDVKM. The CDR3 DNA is TGTGCCAGCAGTCCCCTCCTGGGGACTTCTTCCTACGAGCAGTACTTC. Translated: CASSPLLGTSSYEQYF.

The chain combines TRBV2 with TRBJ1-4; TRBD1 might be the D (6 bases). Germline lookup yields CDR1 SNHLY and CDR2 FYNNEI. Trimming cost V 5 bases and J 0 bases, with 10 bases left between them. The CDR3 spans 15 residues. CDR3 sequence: CASSPTGPTNEKLFF. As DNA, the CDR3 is TGTGCCAGCAGTCCTACAGGGCCAACTAATGAAAAACTGTTTTTT. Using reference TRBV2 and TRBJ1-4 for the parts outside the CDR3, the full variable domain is EPEVTQTPSHQVTQMGQEVILRCVPISNHLYFYWYRQILGQKVEFLVSFYNNEISEKSEIFDDQFSVERPDGSNFTLKIRSTKLEDSAMYFCASSPTGPTNEKLFFGSGTQLSVL.

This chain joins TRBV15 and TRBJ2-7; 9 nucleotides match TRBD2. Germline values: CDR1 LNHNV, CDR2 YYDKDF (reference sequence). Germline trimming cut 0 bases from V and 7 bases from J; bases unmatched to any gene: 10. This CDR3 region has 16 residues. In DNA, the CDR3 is TGTGCCACCAGCAGAGATCCCATGGGACTAGCAAGGGAGCAGTACTTC. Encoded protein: CATSRDPMGLAREQYF.

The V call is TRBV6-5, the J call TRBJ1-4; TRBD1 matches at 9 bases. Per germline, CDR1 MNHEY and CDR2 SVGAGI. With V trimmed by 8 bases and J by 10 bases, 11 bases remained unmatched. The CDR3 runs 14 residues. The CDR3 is CASGTGTGLRKLFF. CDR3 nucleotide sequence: TGTGCCAGCGGTACCGGGACAGGGCTTAGAAAACTGTTTTTT.

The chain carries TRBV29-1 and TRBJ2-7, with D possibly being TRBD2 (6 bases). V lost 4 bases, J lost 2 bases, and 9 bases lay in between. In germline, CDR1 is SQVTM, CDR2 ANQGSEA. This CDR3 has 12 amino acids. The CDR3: CSVGGTPYEQYF. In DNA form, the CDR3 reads TGCAGCGTTGGGGGGACTCCCTACGAGCAGTACTTC.

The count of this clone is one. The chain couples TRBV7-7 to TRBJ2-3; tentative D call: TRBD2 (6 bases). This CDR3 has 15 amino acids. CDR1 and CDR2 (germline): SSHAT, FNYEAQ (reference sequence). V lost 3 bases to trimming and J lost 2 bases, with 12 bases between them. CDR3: CASSFTSTPTDTQYF. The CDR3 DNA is TGTGCCAGCAGCTTTACTAGCACCCCCACAGATACGCAGTATTTT.

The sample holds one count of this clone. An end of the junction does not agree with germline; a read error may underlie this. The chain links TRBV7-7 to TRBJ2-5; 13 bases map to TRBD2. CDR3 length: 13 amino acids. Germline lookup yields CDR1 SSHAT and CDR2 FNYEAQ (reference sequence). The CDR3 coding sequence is TGTGCTAGCAGCAGGACTAGCGGGGGCCGGGAGTACTTC. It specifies CASSRTSGGREYF.

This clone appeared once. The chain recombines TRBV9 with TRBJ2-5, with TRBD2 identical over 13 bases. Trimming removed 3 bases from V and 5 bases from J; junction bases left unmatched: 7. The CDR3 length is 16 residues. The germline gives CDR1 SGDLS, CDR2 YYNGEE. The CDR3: CASSATSGGAYETQYF. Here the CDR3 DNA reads TGTGCCAGCAGCGCTACTAGCGGGGGGGCTTACGAGACCCAGTACTTC. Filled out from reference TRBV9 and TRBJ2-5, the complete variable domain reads DSGVTQTPKHLITATGQRVTLRCSPRSGDLSVYWYQQSLDQGLQFLIQYYNGEERAKGNILERFSAQQFPDLHSELNLSSLELGDSALYFCASSATSGGAYETQYFGPGTRLLVL.

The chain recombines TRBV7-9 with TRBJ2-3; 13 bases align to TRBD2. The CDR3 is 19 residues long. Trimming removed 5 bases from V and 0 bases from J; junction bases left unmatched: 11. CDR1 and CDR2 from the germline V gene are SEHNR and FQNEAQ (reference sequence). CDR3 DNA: TGTGCCAGCAGCGGCTTTCCGGGACTAGCGGGAAGGAGCACAGATACGCAGTATTTT. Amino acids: CASSGFPGLAGRSTDTQYF.

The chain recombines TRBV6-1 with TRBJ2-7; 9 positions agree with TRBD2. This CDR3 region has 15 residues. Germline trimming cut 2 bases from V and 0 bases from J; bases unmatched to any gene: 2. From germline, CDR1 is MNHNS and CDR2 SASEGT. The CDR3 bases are TGTGCCAGCAGTGAACTAGCGGGGACCTCCTACGAGCAGTACTTC. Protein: CASSELAGTSYEQYF.

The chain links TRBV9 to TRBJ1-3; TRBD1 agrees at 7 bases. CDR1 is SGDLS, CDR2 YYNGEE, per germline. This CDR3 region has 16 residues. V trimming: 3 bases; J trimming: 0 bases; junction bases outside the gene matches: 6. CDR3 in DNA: TGTGCCAGCAGCGAGGGACAGATTACCTCTGGAAACACCATATATTTT. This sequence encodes CASSEGQITSGNTIYF. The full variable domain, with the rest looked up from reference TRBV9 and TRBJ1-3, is DSGVTQTPKHLITATGQRVTLRCSPRSGDLSVYWYQQSLDQGLQFLIQYYNGEERAKGNILERFSAQQFPDLHSELNLSSLELGDSALYFCASSEGQITSGNTIYFGEGSWLTVV.

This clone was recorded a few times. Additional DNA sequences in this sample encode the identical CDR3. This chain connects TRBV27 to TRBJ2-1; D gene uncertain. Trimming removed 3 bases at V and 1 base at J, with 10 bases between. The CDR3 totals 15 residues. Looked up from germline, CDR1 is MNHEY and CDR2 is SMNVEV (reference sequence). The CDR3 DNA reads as TGTGCCAGCAGTTTGAGCGAGCTTTCCTACAATGAGCAGTTCTTC. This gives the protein CASSLSELSYNEQFF.

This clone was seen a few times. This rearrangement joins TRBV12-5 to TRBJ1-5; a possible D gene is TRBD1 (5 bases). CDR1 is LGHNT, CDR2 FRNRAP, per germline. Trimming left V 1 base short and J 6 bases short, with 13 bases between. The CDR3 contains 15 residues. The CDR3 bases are TGTGCTAGTGGTTTGGATCCAGGGTATGGTCAGCCCCAGCATTTT. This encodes CASGLDPGYGQPQHF.